A selection of T cell receptor beta chains follows, all from one sample in a study of Ad26.COV2.S vaccination and SARS-CoV-2 variants. Using immunoSEQ multiplex PCR, the repertoire was profiled, and TCRdb retains in-frame clones only, with some absent. The sample yields hundreds of thousands of clones, roughly 89% seen once. Sequencing used peripheral blood, obtained in a trial of Ad26.COV2.S vaccine versus placebo. The source is a person aged 18-60 years who received the Ad26.COV2.S COVID-19 vaccine or a placebo. The CDR3 runs from the conserved cysteine through the conserved F or W. Each record gives: D gene, J gene, V gene, CDR3 DNA, CDR3 protein. D genes are given only for firm matches.

D: NA
J: TRBJ2-1
V: TRBV9
DNA: TGTGCCAGCACCGGGAGCGACAGCTACAATGAGCAGTTCTTC
CDR3: CASTGSDSYNEQFF

D: NA
J: TRBJ1-1
V: TRBV2
DNA: TGTGCCAGCAAGTTGAGGGCCACAGACACTGAAGCTTTCTTT
CDR3: CASKLRATDTEAFF

D: NA
J: TRBJ1-1
V: TRBV19
DNA: TGTGCCAGTAGCCCACGCCCCCAGGGAAACACTGAAGCTTTCTTT
CDR3: CASSPRPQGNTEAFF

D: TRBD1
J: TRBJ2-1
V: TRBV7-3
DNA: TGTGCCAGCAGCTTAGGGGACAGTCGGGAGCAGTTCTTC
CDR3: CASSLGDSREQFF

D: NA
J: TRBJ2-1
V: TRBV7-2
DNA: TGTGCCAGCAGCTTAGGGGTCTGGGGTGAGCAGTTCTTC
CDR3: CASSLGVWGEQFF

D: NA
J: TRBJ2-2
V: TRBV24-1
DNA: TGTGCCACCAGTGATTTGCCAGGGGTTGGCACCGGGGAGCTGTTTTTT
CDR3: CATSDLPGVGTGELFF

D: NA
J: TRBJ1-5
V: TRBV5-6
DNA: TGTGCCAGCAGGTCATGGGGTGGCAATCAGCCCCAGCATTTT
CDR3: CASRSWGGNQPQHF

D: TRBD1
J: TRBJ1-2
V: TRBV7-9
DNA: TGTGCCAGCAGCCCACCGACAGGGGGCTTTGGCTACACCTTC
CDR3: CASSPPTGGFGYTF

D: NA
J: TRBJ1-1
V: TRBV18
DNA: TGTGCCAGCTCACCTATGCCACAGGGAAACACTGAAGCTTTCTTT
CDR3: CASSPMPQGNTEAFF

D: NA
J: TRBJ2-4
V: TRBV5-4
DNA: TGTGCCAGCAGCGCCACGTCGGGGACCAAAAACATTCAGTACTTC
CDR3: CASSATSGTKNIQYF

D: NA
J: TRBJ2-2
V: TRBV9
DNA: TGTGCCAGCAGCCTTAACACCGGGGAGCTGTTTTTT
CDR3: CASSLNTGELFF

D: TRBD2
J: TRBJ2-1
V: TRBV5-1
DNA: TGCGCCAGCAGTTATGGACTAGCGGAATACAATGAGCAGTTCTTC
CDR3: CASSYGLAEYNEQFF

D: TRBD2
J: TRBJ2-5
V: TRBV24-1
DNA: TGTGCCACCAGTGCCTGGGGACTAGACACCCAAGAGACCCAGTACTTC
CDR3: CATSAWGLDTQETQYF

D: NA
J: TRBJ1-2
V: TRBV19
DNA: TGTGCCAGTAGTATAAGCGGCTATGGCTACACCTTC
CDR3: CASSISGYGYTF

D: TRBD1
J: TRBJ2-7
V: TRBV2
DNA: TGTGCCAGCAGTGGGTGGGGACAGGGCAGCTCCTACGAGCAGTACTTC
CDR3: CASSGWGQGSSYEQYF

D: NA
J: TRBJ2-2
V: TRBV5-1
DNA: TGCGCCAGCAGCTTTAGGGGGTTGAACACCGGGGAGCTGTTTTTT
CDR3: CASSFRGLNTGELFF

D: TRBD1
J: TRBJ1-1
V: TRBV3-1/TRBV3-2
DNA: TGTGCCAGCAGCCGACAGGGTGGGCACACTGAAGCTTTCTTT
CDR3: CASSRQGGHTEAFF

D: NA
J: TRBJ2-4
V: TRBV4-1
DNA: TGCGCCAGCAGCCAAGGGCTTGTCCGTTCCAAAAACATTCAGTACTTC
CDR3: CASSQGLVRSKNIQYF

D: TRBD1
J: TRBJ1-4
V: TRBV29-1
DNA: TGCAGCGTTGCCCAGGGGGATGAAAAACTGTTTTTT
CDR3: CSVAQGDEKLFF

D: TRBD1
J: TRBJ2-1
V: TRBV4-3
DNA: TGCGCCAGCAGCCACCTCGACAGGGCGGGCAATGAGCAGTTCTTC
CDR3: CASSHLDRAGNEQFF

D: NA
J: TRBJ1-2
V: TRBV5-1
DNA: TGCGCCAGCAGCTTGGCCATGGGGCGCGTCTATGGCTACACCTTC
CDR3: CASSLAMGRVYGYTF

D: NA
J: TRBJ2-7
V: TRBV19
DNA: TGTGCCAGTAGTGACGGGGGCCGGGGTTTGGAGCAGTACTTC
CDR3: CASSDGGRGLEQYF

D: NA
J: TRBJ2-1
V: TRBV5-5
DNA: TGTGCCAGCAGCCCCAACCTCCTCCAGGGGACCTCCTACAATGAGCAGTTCTTC
CDR3: CASSPNLLQGTSYNEQFF

D: NA
J: TRBJ2-2
V: TRBV4-3
DNA: TGCGCCAGCAGCCGGTTAACGGGAAACACCGGGGAGCTGTTTTTT
CDR3: CASSRLTGNTGELFF

D: NA
J: TRBJ1-4
V: TRBV6-2/TRBV6-3
DNA: TGTGCCAGCAGTTACGGCGAGGGATCAGTTGTAAAACTGTTTTTT
CDR3: CASSYGEGSVVKLFF

D: NA
J: TRBJ1-2
V: TRBV5-8
DNA: TGTGCCAGCAGCAACCGTACGCCATTTAACTATGGCTACACCTTC
CDR3: CASSNRTPFNYGYTF

D: NA
J: TRBJ2-3
V: TRBV4-3
DNA: TGCGCCAGCTCTCGGGGCGGTTCGGTAGATACGCAGTATTTT
CDR3: CASSRGGSVDTQYF

D: NA
J: TRBJ1-2
V: TRBV3-1/TRBV3-2
DNA: TGTGCCAGCACCGAGGGTATACATGGCGGCCCTAACTATGGCTACACCTTC
CDR3: CASTEGIHGGPNYGYTF

D: NA
J: TRBJ2-2
V: TRBV19
DNA: TGTGCCAGTAGTCCACGGGACCTCGGGACCGGGGAGCTGTTTTTT
CDR3: CASSPRDLGTGELFF

D: NA
J: TRBJ1-2
V: TRBV19
DNA: TGTGCCAGTAGTGAGGCAGGGGCTCGTGGCTACACCTTC
CDR3: CASSEAGARGYTF

D: NA
J: TRBJ2-3
V: TRBV6-4
DNA: TGTGCCAGCAGTGAGTCGCCTAGCACAGATACGCAGTATTTT
CDR3: CASSESPSTDTQYF